What follows describes a single T cell receptor beta chain. Its antigen is unidentified. The data were obtained in a study of Tregs in tolerant kidney transplant recipients. Study-level results: Donor-specific Treg expansion exceeded global Treg expansion in tolerant patients, suggesting antigen drive. This study did not directly address biological reproducibility. Few patients were studied, so findings need validation in larger groups.

Unstimulated Tregs (CD4+CD25+CD127-) and CD4+CD25- non-Tregs were sorted from PBMCs. CDR3 size: 12 residues. Germline loops: CDR1 SGHKS, CDR2 YYEKEE (reference sequence). The ends were cut back, 1 base at V and 7 bases at J, with 9 bases in the middle. Some clones are missing from TCRdb's copy, which holds only in-frame ones; the method was immunoSEQ multiplex PCR. This table holds roughly 69,000 clones, roughly 98% found once. The receptor was isolated from a human donor who received a combined kidney and bone marrow transplant. Sequenced material: Tregs from blood, taken before the transplant. The chain uses TRBV5-5 and TRBJ2-7; possibly TRBD2 for D (5 bases). The CDR3 here is CASSLLAWEQYF. CDR3 nucleotide sequence: TGTGCCAGCAGCTTGTTAGCGTGGGAGCAGTACTTC.